This TCR beta chain was obtained from a study of T cell repertoires in ileal Crohn's disease. Study context: Biopsies at the proximal margin of the resected specimen form MI samples. Each sample's TCRB immunosequencing used around 0.45 micrograms of biopsy DNA.

Libraries were prepared by immunoSEQ multiplex PCR; TCRdb keeps only in-frame clonotypes and omits some of them. Of 7,000 or so clones detected, approximately 78% appear once; the ten largest clones hold approximately 28%. The time point is: proximal margin of the surgical specimen (macroscopically non-inflamed). V lost 6 bases and J lost 4, with 28 bases in between. This CDR3 comprises 19 residues. In germline, CDR1 is SNHLY, CDR2 FYNNEI. The chain recombines TRBV2 with TRBJ2-4, with D possibly called TRBD1 or TRBD2 (9 bases each). The source of this sequence is an adult with Crohn's disease. The specimen was ileal tissue. The CDR3 is CASRAGTGNSGGLKNIQYF. CDR3 nucleotide sequence: TGTGCCAGCAGAGCCGGGACAGGGAATAGCGGGGGACTTAAAAACATTCAGTACTTC.